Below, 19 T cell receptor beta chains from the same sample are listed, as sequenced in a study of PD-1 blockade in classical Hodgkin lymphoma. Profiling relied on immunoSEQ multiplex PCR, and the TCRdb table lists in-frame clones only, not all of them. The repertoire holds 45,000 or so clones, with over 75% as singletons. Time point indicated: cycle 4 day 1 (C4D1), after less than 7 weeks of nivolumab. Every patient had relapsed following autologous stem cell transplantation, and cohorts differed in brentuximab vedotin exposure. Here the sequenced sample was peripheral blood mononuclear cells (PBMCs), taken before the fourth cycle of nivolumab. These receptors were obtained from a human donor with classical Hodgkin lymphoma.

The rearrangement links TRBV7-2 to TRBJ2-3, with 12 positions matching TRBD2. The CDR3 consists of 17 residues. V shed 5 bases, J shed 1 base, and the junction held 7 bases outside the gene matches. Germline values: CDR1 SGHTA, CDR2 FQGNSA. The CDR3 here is CASSRRLAGDRTDTQYF. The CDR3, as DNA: TGTGCCAGCAGCCGTCGACTAGCGGGGGACCGCACAGATACGCAGTATTTT.

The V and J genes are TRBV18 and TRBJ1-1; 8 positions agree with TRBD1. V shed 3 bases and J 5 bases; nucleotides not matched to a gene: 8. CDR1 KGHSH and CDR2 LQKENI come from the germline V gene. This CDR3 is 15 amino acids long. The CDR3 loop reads CASSPIGTGGTEAFF. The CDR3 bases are TGTGCCAGCTCACCTATAGGGACAGGCGGGACTGAAGCTTTCTTT.

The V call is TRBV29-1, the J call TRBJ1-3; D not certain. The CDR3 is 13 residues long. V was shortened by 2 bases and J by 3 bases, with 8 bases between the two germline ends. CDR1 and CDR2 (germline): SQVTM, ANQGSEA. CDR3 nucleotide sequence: TGCAGCGTTGAAAGCATGGGTGGAAACACCATATATTTT. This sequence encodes CSVESMGGNTIYF.

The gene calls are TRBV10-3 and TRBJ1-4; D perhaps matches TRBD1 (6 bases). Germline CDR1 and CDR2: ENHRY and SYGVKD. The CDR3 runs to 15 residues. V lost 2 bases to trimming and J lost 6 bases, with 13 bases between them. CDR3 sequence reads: CAISEAGGGYEKLFF. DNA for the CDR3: TGTGCCATCAGTGAGGCGGGGGGCGGGTATGAAAAACTGTTTTTT.

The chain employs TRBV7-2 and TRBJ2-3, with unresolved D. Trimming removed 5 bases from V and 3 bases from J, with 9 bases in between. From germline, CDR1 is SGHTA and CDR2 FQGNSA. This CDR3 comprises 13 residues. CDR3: CASSAGLTDTQYF. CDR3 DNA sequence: TGTGCCAGCAGCGCCGGTTTAACAGATACGCAGTATTTT.

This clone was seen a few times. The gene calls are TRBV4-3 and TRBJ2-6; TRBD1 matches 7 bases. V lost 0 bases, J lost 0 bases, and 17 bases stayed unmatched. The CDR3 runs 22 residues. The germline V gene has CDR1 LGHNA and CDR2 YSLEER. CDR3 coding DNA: TGCGCCAGCAGCCAAGATCTCATGCTAAGGGACAGTCTTTTCTCTGGGGCCAACGTCCTGACTTTC. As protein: CASSQDLMLRDSLFSGANVLTF.

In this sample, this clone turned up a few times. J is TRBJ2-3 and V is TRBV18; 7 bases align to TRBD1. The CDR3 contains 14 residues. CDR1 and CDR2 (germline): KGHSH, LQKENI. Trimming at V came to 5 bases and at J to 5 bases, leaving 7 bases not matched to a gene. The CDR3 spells CASSVTGAVDTQYF. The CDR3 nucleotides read TGTGCCAGCTCAGTTACAGGGGCGGTAGATACGCAGTATTTT. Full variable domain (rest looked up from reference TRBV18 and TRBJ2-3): NAGVMQNPRHLVRRRGQEARLRCSPMKGHSHVYWYRQLPEEGLKFMVYLQKENIIDESGMPKERFSAEFPKEGPSILRIQQVVRGDSAAYFCASSVTGAVDTQYFGPGTRLTVL.

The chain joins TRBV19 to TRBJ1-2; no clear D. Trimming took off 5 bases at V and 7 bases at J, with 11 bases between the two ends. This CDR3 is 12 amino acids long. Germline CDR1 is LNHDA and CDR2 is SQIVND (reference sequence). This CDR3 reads CASSSHPSGYTF. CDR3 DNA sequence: TGTGCCAGTAGTTCCCATCCATCTGGCTACACCTTC.

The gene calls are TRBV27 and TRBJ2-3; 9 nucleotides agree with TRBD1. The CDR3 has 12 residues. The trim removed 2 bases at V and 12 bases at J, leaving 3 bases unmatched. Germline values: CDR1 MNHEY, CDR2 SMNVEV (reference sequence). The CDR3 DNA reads TGTGCCAGCAGTTTAAACAGGGGGCTACAGTATTTT. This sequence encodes CASSLNRGLQYF.

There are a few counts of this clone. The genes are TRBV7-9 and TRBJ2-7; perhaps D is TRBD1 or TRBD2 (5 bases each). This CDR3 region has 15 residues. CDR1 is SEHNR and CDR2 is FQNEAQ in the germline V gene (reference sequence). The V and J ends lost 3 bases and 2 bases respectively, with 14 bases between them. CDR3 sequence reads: CASSLYGGKTYEQYF. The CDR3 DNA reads TGTGCCAGCAGCTTGTATGGGGGAAAAACCTACGAGCAGTACTTC. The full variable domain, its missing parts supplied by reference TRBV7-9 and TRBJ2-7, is DTGVSQNPRHKITKRGQNVTFRCDPISEHNRLYWYRQTLGQGPEFLTYFQNEAQLEKSRLLSDRFSAERPKGSFSTLEIQRTEQGDSAMYLCASSLYGGKTYEQYFGPGTRLTVT.

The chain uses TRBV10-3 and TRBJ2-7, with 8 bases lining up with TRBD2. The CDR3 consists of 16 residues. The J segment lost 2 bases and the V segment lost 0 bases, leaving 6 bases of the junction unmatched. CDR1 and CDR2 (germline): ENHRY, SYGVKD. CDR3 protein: CAISESRGGPAYEQYF. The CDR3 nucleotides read TGTGCCATCAGTGAGTCACGCGGGGGGCCAGCCTACGAGCAGTACTTC.

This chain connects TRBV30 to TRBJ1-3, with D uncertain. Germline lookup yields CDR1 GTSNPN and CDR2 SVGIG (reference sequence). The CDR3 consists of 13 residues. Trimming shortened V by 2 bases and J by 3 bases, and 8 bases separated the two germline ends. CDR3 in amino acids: CAWSQGSGNTIYF. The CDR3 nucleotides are TGTGCCTGGAGTCAAGGGAGTGGAAACACCATATATTTT.

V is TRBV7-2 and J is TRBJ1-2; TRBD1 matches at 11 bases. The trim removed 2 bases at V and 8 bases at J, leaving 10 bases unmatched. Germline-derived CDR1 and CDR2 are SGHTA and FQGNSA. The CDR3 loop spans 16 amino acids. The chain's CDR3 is CASSLNFGQGARGYTF. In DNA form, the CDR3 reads TGTGCCAGCAGCTTAAATTTTGGACAGGGGGCGCGAGGCTACACCTTC.

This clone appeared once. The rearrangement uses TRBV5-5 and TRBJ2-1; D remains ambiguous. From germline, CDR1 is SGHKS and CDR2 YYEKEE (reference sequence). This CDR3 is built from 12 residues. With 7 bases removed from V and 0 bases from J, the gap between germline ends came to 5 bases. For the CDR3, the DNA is TGTGCCAGCTATAGCTCCTACAATGAGCAGTTCTTC. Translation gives CASYSSYNEQFF.

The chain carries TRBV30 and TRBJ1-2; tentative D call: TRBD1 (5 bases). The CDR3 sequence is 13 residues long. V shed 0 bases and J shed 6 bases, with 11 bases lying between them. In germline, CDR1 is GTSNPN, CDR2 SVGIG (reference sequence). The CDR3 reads CAWSVSGRNGYTF. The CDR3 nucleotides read TGTGCCTGGAGTGTGTCAGGGAGGAATGGCTACACCTTC.

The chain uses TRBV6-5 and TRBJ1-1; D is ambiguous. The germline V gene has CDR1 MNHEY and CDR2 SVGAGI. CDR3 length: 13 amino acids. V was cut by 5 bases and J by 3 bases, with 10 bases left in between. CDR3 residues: CASSSGTYTEAFF. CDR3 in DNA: TGTGCCAGCAGTAGCGGAACCTACACTGAAGCTTTCTTT.

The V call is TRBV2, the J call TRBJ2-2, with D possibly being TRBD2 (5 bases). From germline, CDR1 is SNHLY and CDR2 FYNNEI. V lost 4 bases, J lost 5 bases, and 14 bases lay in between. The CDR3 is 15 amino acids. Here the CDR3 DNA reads TGTGCCAGCAGTGCGGGCCTTCGGGGTACCGGGGAGCTGTTTTTT. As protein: CASSAGLRGTGELFF.

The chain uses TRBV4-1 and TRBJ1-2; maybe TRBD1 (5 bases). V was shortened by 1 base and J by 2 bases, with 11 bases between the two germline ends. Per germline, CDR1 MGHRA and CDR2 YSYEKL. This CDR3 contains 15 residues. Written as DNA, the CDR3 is TGCGCCAGCAGCCAAGGGGGGGGGATCAACTATGGCTACACCTTC. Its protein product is CASSQGGGINYGYTF.

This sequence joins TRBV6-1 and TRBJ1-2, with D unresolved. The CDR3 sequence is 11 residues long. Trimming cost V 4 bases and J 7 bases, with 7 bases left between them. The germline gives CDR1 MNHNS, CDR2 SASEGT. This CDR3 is CASSGTGGYTF. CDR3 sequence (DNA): TGTGCCAGCAGTGGGACGGGTGGCTACACCTTC.